This T cell receptor beta chain derives from a study of blood T cell repertoires in COVID-19. Libraries were prepared by immunoSEQ multiplex PCR; TCRdb keeps only in-frame clonotypes and omits some of them. The sample carries 60,000 to 70,000 clones, around 89% recorded once. Germline V gene sequence: CDR1 SGHAT, CDR2 FQDESV (reference sequence). V was trimmed by 5 bases and J by 3 bases, leaving 13 bases between them. The CDR3 runs to 14 residues. Everyone who took part was 18 to 89 years old, and they came from about 25 US areas. Two consecutive negative NP/OP PCR tests, clearance, or resolved symptoms defined Cohort 3 recovery.

Sequenced: PBMCs or T cells enriched from blood (not recorded which). V is TRBV11-1 and J is TRBJ1-2; D is uncertain. The origin of this receptor is a woman in her thirties or forties who had recovered from COVID-19. CDR3 protein: CASSPLPDYYGYTF. The CDR3 nucleotides read TGTGCCAGCAGCCCCCTCCCCGACTACTATGGCTACACCTTC.